This section outlines one T cell receptor beta chain sequence together with its context. Its cognate antigen has yet to be identified. Nothing much larger sits one base from this clone, and base qualities are not available. Measured from the cysteine to the phenylalanine, the CDR3 is 12 residues long. CDR3 DNA only is kept here, 36 bases in frame from base 1. Looking up the germline V gene yields CDR1 SQVTM and CDR2 ANQGSEA. Between the V and J ends, shortened by 4 bases and 7 bases respectively, the junction contains 11 bases. The CDR3 regions of human TCRbeta chains were analyzed by immunosequencing. The study's own analysis went as follows. Repertoire TCRs were matched against a reference library of SARS-CoV-2-specific TCRs generated with the MIRA antigen-specificity platform. Breadth was defined as the fraction of unique TCRs that were SARS-CoV-2-associated, and depth was defined as the fraction of total T cells that were SARS-CoV-2-associated. Using the MIRA data, each spike-specific TCR was assigned both to the spike region to which the TCR was reactive and to a CD4 or CD8 class. Log10-transformed breadth and depth values were compared by one-way ANOVA with Sidak's multiple comparisons tests. As stored in TCRdb, this immuneACCESS dataset retains in-frame rearrangements with V and J assigned. A fraction of the clones does not appear; measured against another copy, unresolved V genes explain less than half of the discrepancy, and the remainder lacks a known reason. Clone size and the V and J calls come from that table; the DNA yielded D and trimming. The sample has 90,000 to 110,000 clones on record, roughly 88% of them singletons. The ten largest clones add up to 2.5% of the sample.

These data are taken from a study of T cell responses to AZD1222 COVID-19 vaccine (dated by TCRdb to the early 2020s). Context from the whole study: AZD1222 recipients with second doses at about 4 weeks or about 12 weeks were pooled, because spike-specific TCR depth and breadth did not differ between schedules. TCR sequencing was performed for 233 trial participants, of whom around 200 were given two doses of AZD1222 and approximately 25 were given two doses of MenACWY control vaccine. Enrollment into the trials was organized by age into subgroups of 18-55, 56-69 and 70-plus years, and those subgroups contained roughly 150, 30 and 60 TCR-sequenced participants, respectively.

Broader findings and caveats from the paper: No day 14 peak-response samples were available, so repertoires were characterized only after the peak T cell response. Only five to seven AZD1222 recipients were SARS-CoV-2 seropositive at baseline, limiting conclusions about previously exposed vaccinees. After two AZD1222 doses, both the breadth and the depth of spike-specific TCRs were significantly higher than at day 0 and than in MenACWY recipients. Participants were mostly white British and included more females than males, and it was suggested by the authors that clonal diversity may have been underestimated. The vaccine-associated CD4 TCRs covered the entire spike protein, and the dominant responses fell in regions 160-218 and 743-854. In the small 56-69-year group, the increase in depth fell short of significance, most likely because of low power. Nearly half of unique spike-specific TCRs reportedly recognized epitopes outside regions mutated in the B.1.351 and B.1.1.7 variants.

Interpreted using the paper, the time point label stands for: baseline before first vaccination. Vaccinee samples were obtained from the UK trials COV001 and COV002, which included a single-blind randomized controlled phase 2/3 trial of AZD1222 (ChAdOx1 nCoV-19) in healthy adults. Trial participant PBMC samples were collected at day 0 and day 28 after the second dose for TCRbeta chain sequencing. This TCR came from an adult in good health. The V and J genes are TRBV29-1 and TRBJ2-1; TRBD2 is possibly the D segment (5 matching bases). The source material was peripheral blood, sampled on day 0 of AZD1222 vaccination. The bases read TGCAGCGTTGGTTCTGGCGGGAATGAGCAGTTCTTC. It is translated as CSVGSGGNEQFF.